This T cell receptor beta chain was profiled in a study of control samples from healthy donors and cancer patients. This CDR3 has 15 residues. Losses at the gene ends were 5 bases for V and 7 bases for J; bases not matched to a gene: 6. The V gene's germline CDR1 is SGHTA and CDR2 FQGTGA. Sequencing was performed with immunoSEQ multiplex PCR; in TCRdb, only in-frame clones are kept and a portion is missing. The profile shows 160,000 or so clones, 85% to 95% of them singletons. The receptor comes from a man in his forties or fifties in good health. Sequencing used blood. The chain is built from TRBV7-3 and TRBJ2-1, with TRBD2 identical over 12 bases. This CDR3 reads CASSLTSGSNNEQFF. DNA of the CDR3: TGTGCCAGCAGCCTGACTAGCGGGAGTAATAATGAGCAGTTCTTC.